One TCR beta chain is described in this entry. Trimming stripped 4 bases from V and 5 bases from J, with 8 bases between. This CDR3 has 13 amino acids. Germline assignment: CDR1 SEHNR and CDR2 FQNEAQ (reference sequence). Sequencing was performed with immunoSEQ multiplex PCR; in TCRdb, only in-frame clones are kept and a portion is missing. The sample holds around 140,000 clones; about nine tenths are singletons and the top ten take approximately 6.1%. The source of the sample is a study of blood T cell repertoires in COVID-19. Background on the study: Sites across the United States, Italy and Spain contributed samples from acute and convalescent COVID-19. Nucleic acid was either cDNA or gDNA, and it came from T cells, B-cell-depleted T cells, or PBMCs.

The rearrangement uses TRBV7-9 and TRBJ2-2; the D is unclear. This TCR derives from an elderly man with acute or convalescent COVID-19. Specimen: peripheral blood. CDR3 region: CASSSLLTGELFF. Written as DNA, the CDR3 is TGTGCCAGCAGCTCCCTTTTGACCGGGGAGCTGTTTTTT.